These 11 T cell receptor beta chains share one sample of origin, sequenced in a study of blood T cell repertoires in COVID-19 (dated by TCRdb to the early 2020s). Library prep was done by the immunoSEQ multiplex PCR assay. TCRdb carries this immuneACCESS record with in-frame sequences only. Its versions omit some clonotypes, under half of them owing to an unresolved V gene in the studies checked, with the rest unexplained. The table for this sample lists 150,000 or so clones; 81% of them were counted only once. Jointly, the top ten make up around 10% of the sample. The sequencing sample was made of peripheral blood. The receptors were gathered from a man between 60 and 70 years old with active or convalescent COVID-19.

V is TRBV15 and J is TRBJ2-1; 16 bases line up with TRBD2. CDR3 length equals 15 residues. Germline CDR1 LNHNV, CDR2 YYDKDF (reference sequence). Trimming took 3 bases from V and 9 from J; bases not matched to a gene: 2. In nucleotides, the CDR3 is TGTGCCACCAGCAGGGGACTAGCGGGGGGGGCTGAGCAGTTCTTC. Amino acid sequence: CATSRGLAGGAEQFF. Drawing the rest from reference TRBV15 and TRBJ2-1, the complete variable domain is DAMVIQNPRYQVTQFGKPVTLSCSQTLNHNVMYWYQQKSSQAPKLLFHYYDKDFNNEADTPDNFQSRRPNTSFCFLDIRSPGLGDTAMYLCATSRGLAGGAEQFFGPGTRLTVL.

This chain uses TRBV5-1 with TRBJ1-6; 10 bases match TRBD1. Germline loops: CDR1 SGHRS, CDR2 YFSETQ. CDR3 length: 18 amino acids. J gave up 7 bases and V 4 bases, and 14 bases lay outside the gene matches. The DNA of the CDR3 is TGCGCCAGCAGCCTTCAAGGGACAGGGGTCGTCGGGAATTCACCCCTCCACTTT. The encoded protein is CASSLQGTGVVGNSPLHF.

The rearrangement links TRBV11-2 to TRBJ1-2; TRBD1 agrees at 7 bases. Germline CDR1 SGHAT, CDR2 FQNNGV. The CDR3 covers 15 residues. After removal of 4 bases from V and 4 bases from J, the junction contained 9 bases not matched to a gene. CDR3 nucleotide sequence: TGTGCCAGCAGCTCATCTCTTGACAGGGTCTATGGCTACACCTTC. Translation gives CASSSSLDRVYGYTF.

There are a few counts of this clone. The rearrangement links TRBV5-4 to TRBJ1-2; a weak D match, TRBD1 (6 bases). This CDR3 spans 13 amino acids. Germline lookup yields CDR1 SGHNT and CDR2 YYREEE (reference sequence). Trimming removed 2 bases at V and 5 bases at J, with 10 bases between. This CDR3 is CASSFTTGYGYTF. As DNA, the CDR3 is TGTGCCAGCAGCTTTACGACAGGTTATGGCTACACCTTC. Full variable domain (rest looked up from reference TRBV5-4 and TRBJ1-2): ETGVTQSPTHLIKTRGQQVTLRCSSQSGHNTVSWYQQALGQGPQFIFQYYREEENGRGNFPPRFSGLQFPNYSSELNVNALELDDSALYLCASSFTTGYGYTFGSGTRLTVV.

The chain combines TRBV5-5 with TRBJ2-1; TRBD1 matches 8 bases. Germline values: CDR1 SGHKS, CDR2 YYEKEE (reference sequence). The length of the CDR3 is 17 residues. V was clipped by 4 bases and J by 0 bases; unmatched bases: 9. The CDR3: CASSHGTGRSSYNEQFF. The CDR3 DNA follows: TGTGCCAGCAGCCACGGGACAGGTAGAAGCTCCTACAATGAGCAGTTCTTC.

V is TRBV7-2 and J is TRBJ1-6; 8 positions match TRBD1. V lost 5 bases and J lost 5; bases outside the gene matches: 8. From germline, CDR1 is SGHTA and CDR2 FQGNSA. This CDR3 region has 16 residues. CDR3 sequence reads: CASSQFRTGNNSPLHF. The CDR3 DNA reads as TGTGCCAGCAGCCAATTCCGGACAGGGAATAATTCACCCCTCCACTTT. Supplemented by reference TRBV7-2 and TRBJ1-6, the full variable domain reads GAGVSQSPSNKVTEKGKDVELRCDPISGHTALYWYRQSLGQGLEFLIYFQGNSAPDKSGLPSDRFSAERTGGSVSTLTIQRTQQEDSAVYLCASSQFRTGNNSPLHFGNGTRLTVT.

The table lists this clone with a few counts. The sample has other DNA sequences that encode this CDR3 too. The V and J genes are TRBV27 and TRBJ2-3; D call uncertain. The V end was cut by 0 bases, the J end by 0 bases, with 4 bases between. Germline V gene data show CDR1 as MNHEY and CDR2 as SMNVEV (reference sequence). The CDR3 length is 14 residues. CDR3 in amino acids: CASSLSASTDTQYF. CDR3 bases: TGTGCCAGCAGTTTATCGGCTAGCACAGATACGCAGTATTTT.

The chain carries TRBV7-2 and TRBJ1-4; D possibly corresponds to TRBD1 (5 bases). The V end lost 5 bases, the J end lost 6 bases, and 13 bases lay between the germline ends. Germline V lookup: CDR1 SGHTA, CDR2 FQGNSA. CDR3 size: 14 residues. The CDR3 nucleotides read TGTGCCAGCAGCCATTACAGGAGGGATGAAAAACTGTTTTTT. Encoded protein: CASSHYRRDEKLFF.

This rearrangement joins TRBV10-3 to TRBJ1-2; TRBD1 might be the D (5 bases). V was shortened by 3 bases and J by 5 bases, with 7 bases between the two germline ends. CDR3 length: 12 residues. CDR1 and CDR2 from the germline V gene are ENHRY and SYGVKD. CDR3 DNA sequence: TGTGCCATCAGTGAACAGGCTTATGGCTACACCTTC. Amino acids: CAISEQAYGYTF.

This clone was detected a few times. The CDR3 protein is CASRPTGTNTEAFF. In DNA, the CDR3 is TGTGCCAGCAGACCGACAGGGACGAACACTGAAGCTTTCTTT. The chain couples TRBV6-5 to TRBJ1-1, with 7 bases identical to TRBD1. The length of the CDR3 is 14 residues. The ends lost 6 bases at V and 1 base at J; junction bases unmatched: 5. Germline CDR1 MNHEY, CDR2 SVGAGI.

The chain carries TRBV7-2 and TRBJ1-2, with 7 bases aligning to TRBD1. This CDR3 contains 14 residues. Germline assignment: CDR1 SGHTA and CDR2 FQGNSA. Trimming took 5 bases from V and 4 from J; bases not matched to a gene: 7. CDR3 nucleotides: TGTGCCAGCAGCGGACGACAGGGAAGCTATGGCTACACCTTC. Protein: CASSGRQGSYGYTF.